This passage covers 11 T cell receptor beta chains from one sample sequenced in a study of regulatory T cells in long-lasting Graves disease. In building TCR beta libraries, iRepertoire HTBI primers were used together with Arm-PCR of CDR3 regions. TCRdb fed the multiplex PCR reads into MiXCR, producing one record per CDR3 protein. In the table there are hundreds of thousands of distinct CDR3 sequences, roughly a sixth of which are singletons. Time point in this sample: newly diagnosed GD, antithyroid drugs for less than 3 months. PBMCs provided the RNA from which the TCR library was made. This sample also belongs to another study, concerning T cells in Graves' hyperthyroidism and ophthalmopathy.

Sequencing used peripheral blood mononuclear cells (PBMCs), obtained at new diagnosis, from a patient treated with antithyroid drugs. The receptors derive from a man younger than 35 with Graves disease.

This clonotype has more than one count but fewer than ten. A much bigger clone sits one base away, suggesting this may be a read error. This rearrangement joins TRBV2 to TRBJ1-2; D is perhaps TRBD1 (5 bases). The CDR3 length is 15 residues. Germline lookup yields CDR1 SNHLY and CDR2 FYNNEI. V dropped 5 bases and J dropped 4 bases, with 17 bases sitting between them. CDR3 in amino acids: CASSFQRQSSYGYTF. The CDR3 DNA is TGTGCCAGCAGTTTCCAGAGACAGTCTAGCTATGGCTACACCTTC.

This clonotype was seen many times. This chain joins TRBV12-3 or TRBV12-4 and TRBJ1-5; possibly TRBD1 for D (6 bases). The ends were cut back, 5 bases at V and 4 bases at J, with 18 bases in the middle. This CDR3 comprises 16 residues. The CDR3 sequence is CASSTTGGRGNQPQHF. CDR3 DNA: TGTGCCAGCAGTACTACAGGAGGAAGGGGGAATCAGCCCCAGCATTTT.

This chain joins TRBV9 and TRBJ2-1; 9 positions agree with TRBD2. Germline CDR1 is SGDLS and CDR2 is YYNGEE. Germline trimming cut 0 bases from V and 9 bases from J; bases unmatched to any gene: 10. The CDR3 length is 16 residues. The CDR3 region is CASSVDVAGGPTEQFF. The CDR3 DNA sequence: TGTGCCAGCAGCGTAGATGTGGCGGGAGGGCCAACTGAGCAGTTCTTC.

This clonotype has a handful of counts. This chain connects TRBV20-1 to TRBJ2-2; TRBD2 matches 8 bases. With V trimmed by 0 bases and J by 4 bases, 7 bases remained unmatched. The CDR3 covers 16 residues. Germline CDR1 DFQATT, CDR2 SNEGSKA (reference sequence). The CDR3, as DNA: TGCAGTGCTAGAGATCTTCGCCGGGAGGGCACCGGGGAGCTGTTTTTT. Translation: CSARDLRREGTGELFF.

Worth noting for this clonotype: This likely came from a read error, as a far larger clone is one base away. The chain employs TRBV2 and TRBJ2-5, with TRBD2 matching 11 bases. The CDR3 has 17 amino acids. Germline loops: CDR1 SNHLY, CDR2 FYNNEI. The CDR3 DNA reads as TGTACCAGCAGTACCGGGACTAGCGGACTCCTAGGGGAGACCCAGTACTTC. Translating it yields CTSSTGTSGLLGETQYF. The entire variable domain, with the rest obtained from reference TRBV2 and TRBJ2-5, is as follows: EPEVTQTPSHQVTQMGQEVILRCVPISNHLYFYWYRQILGQKVEFLVSFYNNEISEKSEIFDDQFSVERPDGSNFTLKIRSTKLEDSAMYFCTSSTGTSGLLGETQYFGPGTRLLVL.

Only a few counts were recorded for this clonotype. CDR3 coding DNA: TGTGCCAGCTCACCACAGGGACCCTCCTACAATGAGCAGTTCTTC. Its translation is CASSPQGPSYNEQFF. This rearrangement joins TRBV18 to TRBJ2-1; D tentatively reads TRBD1 or TRBD2 (5 bases each). The CDR3 covers 15 residues. Germline CDR1 and CDR2: KGHSH and LQKENI. Trimming left V 1 base short and J 0 bases short, with 7 bases between.

The chain is built from TRBV4-1 and TRBJ1-2; no clear D gene. CDR1 and CDR2 (germline): MGHRA, YSYEKL. V was pared by 1 base and J by 6 bases, with 15 bases between. The CDR3 is 15 residues long. The CDR3: CASSQGGRQRDGYTF. The DNA for the CDR3 is TGCGCCAGCAGCCAAGGCGGTAGGCAACGGGATGGCTACACCTTC.

This clonotype was counted only a few times. V is TRBV2 and J is TRBJ2-7; 9 bases are shared with TRBD1. Germline-derived CDR1 and CDR2 are SNHLY and FYNNEI. The CDR3 length is 14 residues. The ends lost 6 bases at V and 2 bases at J; junction bases unmatched: 5. The CDR3 sequence: CASRWTGATYEQYF. The CDR3 DNA is TGTGCCAGCAGGTGGACAGGGGCAACCTACGAGCAGTACTTC. The whole variable domain, filled in from reference TRBV2 and TRBJ2-7, reads EPEVTQTPSHQVTQMGQEVILRCVPISNHLYFYWYRQILGQKVEFLVSFYNNEISEKSEIFDDQFSVERPDGSNFTLKIRSTKLEDSAMYFCASRWTGATYEQYFGPGTRLTVT.

This clonotype has only a few counts. The chain recombines TRBV7-9 with TRBJ2-7; the D gene could be TRBD1 or TRBD2 (5 bases each). Germline V gives CDR1 SEHNR, CDR2 FQNEAQ (reference sequence). V lost 8 bases and J lost 0, with 17 bases in between. The CDR3 is 15 residues long. The CDR3 loop is CASARGGSLSYEQYF. In DNA, the CDR3 is TGTGCCAGCGCACGGGGCGGGTCCCTCTCCTACGAGCAGTACTTC.

There are many counts of this clonotype. This rearrangement joins TRBV2 to TRBJ1-5, with D tentatively TRBD1 (6 bases). This CDR3 is built from 15 residues. Germline loops: CDR1 SNHLY, CDR2 FYNNEI. V was pared by 6 bases and J by 6 bases, with 18 bases between. DNA for the CDR3: TGTGCCAGCAGGCCAACAGGGTTCGTGGGTCAGCCCCAGCATTTT. Encoded protein: CASRPTGFVGQPQHF.

This clonotype occurred many times. V and J are TRBV2 and TRBJ2-2; 9 bases map to TRBD1. Germline V lookup: CDR1 SNHLY, CDR2 FYNNEI. The CDR3 runs to 15 residues. After removal of 6 bases from V and 4 bases from J, the junction contained 6 bases not matched to a gene. In DNA, the CDR3 is TGTGCCAGCAGGAAGGACAGGGGAAGCACCGGGGAGCTGTTTTTT. Amino acid sequence: CASRKDRGSTGELFF.